This T cell receptor (beta chain) comes out of a study of response to subunit inactivated influenza vaccine. As for this clonotype: The target antigen is unknown.

TCRdb analysed the RT-PCR reads with MiXCR anew, one entry per CDR3 protein. Among 550,000 to 650,000 distinct CDR3 sequences, roughly 10% were seen once, and the ten largest hold approximately 10%. Study observations and caveats: It was suggested by the authors that few new T cells are recruited by each seasonal influenza vaccination.

In germline, CDR1 is LGHNA, CDR2 YNFKEQ. This CDR3 has 15 amino acids. The V and J ends lost 0 bases and 6 bases, in that order; junction bases with no gene match: 7. This receptor was identified in a man aged 50-59 years who received an inactivated influenza vaccine. This material consisted of PBMCs from blood, taken on the day of vaccination. V usage is TRBV4-2 and J usage is TRBJ2-7; TRBD1 matches at 8 bases. The CDR3 DNA reads TGTGCCAGCAGCCAAGATATTACAGGGGGAGGCGAGCAGTACTTC. Translated, it gives CASSQDITGGGEQYF.